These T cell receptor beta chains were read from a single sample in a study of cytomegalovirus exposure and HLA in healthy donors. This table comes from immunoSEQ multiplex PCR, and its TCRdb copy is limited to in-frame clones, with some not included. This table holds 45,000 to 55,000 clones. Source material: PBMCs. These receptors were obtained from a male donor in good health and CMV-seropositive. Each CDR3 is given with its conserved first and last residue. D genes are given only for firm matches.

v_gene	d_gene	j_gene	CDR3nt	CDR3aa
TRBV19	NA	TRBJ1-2	TGTGCCAGTAGCCACCCTACAGGGAATGGCTACACCTTC	CASSHPTGNGYTF
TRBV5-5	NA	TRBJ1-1	TGTGCCAGCAGCTTGGCCTTAGTACAGAAGTGGAACACTGAAGCTTTCTTT	CASSLALVQKWNTEAFF
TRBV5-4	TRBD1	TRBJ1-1	TGTGCCAGCAGCTTGGGACAGGGCCCCATGAACACTGAAGCTTTCTTT	CASSLGQGPMNTEAFF
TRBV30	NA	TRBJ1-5	TGTGCCTGGACCCGACAGCCTAACCAGCCCCAGCATTTT	CAWTRQPNQPQHF
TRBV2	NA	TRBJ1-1	TGTGCCAGCAGAGAGCACAGGGAGGGCACTGAAGCTTTCTTT	CASREHREGTEAFF
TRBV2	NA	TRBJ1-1	TGTGCCAGCAGCCTACAGGGCATGTTTATCAGCACTGAAGCTTTCTTT	CASSLQGMFISTEAFF
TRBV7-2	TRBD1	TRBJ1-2	TGTGCCAGCAGCTCATTCGGGACAGCCAGCTTCTATGGCTACACCTTC	CASSSFGTASFYGYTF
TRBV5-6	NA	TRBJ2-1	TGTGCCAGCAGCCGCGGGACGGATACTTACAATGAGCAGTTCTTC	CASSRGTDTYNEQFF
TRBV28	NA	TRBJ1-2	TGTGCCAGCACCCCAGGCCTTAACTATGGCTACACCTTC	CASTPGLNYGYTF
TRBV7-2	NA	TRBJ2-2	TGTGCCAGCAGATCAAGTAATTTACGGGACATATCGAACACCGGGGAGCTGTTTTTT	CASRSSNLRDISNTGELFF
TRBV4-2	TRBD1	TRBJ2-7	TGTGCCAGCAGCCGTTGGGACAGGGATTACGAGCAGTACTTC	CASSRWDRDYEQYF
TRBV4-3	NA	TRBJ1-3	TGCGCCAGCAGCCAAGCATGGCCCCTTTCTGGAAACACCATATATTTT	CASSQAWPLSGNTIYF
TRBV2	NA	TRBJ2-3	TGTGCCAGCAGGGGAGACGGGGGTCAAGATACGCAGTATTTT	CASRGDGGQDTQYF
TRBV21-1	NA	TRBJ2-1	TGTGCCAGCAGCAAAGGGCCTAGCGGGCGCTTCAATGAGCAGTTCTTC	CASSKGPSGRFNEQFF
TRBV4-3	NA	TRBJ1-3	TGCGCCAGCAGCCAAGACGGCACAGGGAGCGGAAACACCATATATTTT	CASSQDGTGSGNTIYF
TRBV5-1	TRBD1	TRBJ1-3	TGCGCCAGCAGCGCCGGTTTGACAGGGACTTACTCTGGAAACACCATATATTTT	CASSAGLTGTYSGNTIYF
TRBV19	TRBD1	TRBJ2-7	TGTGCCACTACGACAGGGCTGGAGCAGTACTTC	CATTTGLEQYF
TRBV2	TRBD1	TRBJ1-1	TGTGCCGGAGGACAGGGCTATGGGACTGAAGCTTTCTTT	CAGGQGYGTEAFF
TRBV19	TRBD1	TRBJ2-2	TGTGCCAGTAGACGTCCGGGACAGGGAGAGTGGGAGCTGTTTTTT	CASRRPGQGEWELFF
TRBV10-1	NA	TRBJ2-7	TGCGCCAGCAGTGATATGGGGGGGCCTACCTACGAGCAGTACTTC	CASSDMGGPTYEQYF
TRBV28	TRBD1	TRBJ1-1	TGTGCCAGCAGTTCACCGACAGGGACCACTGAAGCTTTCTTT	CASSSPTGTTEAFF
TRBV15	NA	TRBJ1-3	TGTGCCACCAGCACCGGCTCTGGAAACACCATATATTTT	CATSTGSGNTIYF
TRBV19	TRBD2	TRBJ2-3	TGTGCCAGTAGGTCTAGCGGGGGGATTACAGATACGCAGTATTTT	CASRSSGGITDTQYF
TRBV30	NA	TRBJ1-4	TGTGCCTGGAGTGTATCGGAAAAACTGTTTTTT	CAWSVSEKLFF
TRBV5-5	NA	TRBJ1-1	TGTGCCAGCAGCTTTTGGGGAGGCACTGAAGCTTTCTTT	CASSFWGGTEAFF
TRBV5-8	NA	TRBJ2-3	TGTGCCAGCAGCTTGGGAGGCAGGGTCGGCACAGATACGCAGTATTTT	CASSLGGRVGTDTQYF
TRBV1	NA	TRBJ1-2	TGCACCAGCAGCCAACCTGACAGGGTATGGTTCCCGGTCGGCTACACCTTC	CTSSQPDRVWFPVGYTF
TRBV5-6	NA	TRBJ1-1	TGTGCCAGCAGCTTGGGGAGTCGTCGCTCTGAAGCTTTCTTT	CASSLGSRRSEAFF
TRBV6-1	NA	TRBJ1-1	TGTGCCAGCAGGGAGTGGCCTGAAGCTTTCTTT	CASREWPEAFF
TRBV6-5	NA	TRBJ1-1	TGTGCCAGCAGTCGGGTGGAGACGTACACTGAAGCTTTCTTT	CASSRVETYTEAFF
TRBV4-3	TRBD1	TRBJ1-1	TGCGCCAGCAGCCAGGATTATCCAGGGGGGATAGCTTTCTTT	CASSQDYPGGIAFF
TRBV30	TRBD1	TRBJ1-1	TGTGCCTACGACAGGGGGCATAACACTGAAGCTTTCTTT	CAYDRGHNTEAFF
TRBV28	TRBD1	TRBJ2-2	TGTGCCAGCAGTTTAGGATCACAGGGGGGTAACACCGGGGAGCTGTTTTTT	CASSLGSQGGNTGELFF
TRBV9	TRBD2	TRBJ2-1	TGTGCCAGCAGCGTAGAGGGCGGGGGCTCCTACAATGAGCAGTTCTTC	CASSVEGGGSYNEQFF
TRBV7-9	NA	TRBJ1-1	TGTGCCAGCAGGTCGACAGCGAACACTGAAGCTTTCTTT	CASRSTANTEAFF
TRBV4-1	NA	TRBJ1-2	TGCGCCAGCAGCCAAGTGGAGGGAAGCTACTATGGCTACACCTTC	CASSQVEGSYYGYTF
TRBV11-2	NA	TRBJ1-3	TGTGCCAGCAGCCGACAGGTTCACGGAAACACCATATATTTT	CASSRQVHGNTIYF
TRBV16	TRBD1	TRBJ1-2	TGTGCCAGCAGCCAGTCCGATACAGGGGAAGTAGGCTACACCTTC	CASSQSDTGEVGYTF
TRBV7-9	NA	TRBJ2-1	TGTGCCAGCAGCGGTCAACCGGAGGCCCTAGCGAATGAGCAGTTCTTC	CASSGQPEALANEQFF
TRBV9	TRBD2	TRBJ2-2	TGTGCCAGCAGCCCTGGACTAGCGGGGGCCAACACCGGGGAGCTGTTTTTT	CASSPGLAGANTGELFF
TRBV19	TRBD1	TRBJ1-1	TGTGCCAGTAGGGGGCAGGGGGCGACCACTGAAGCTTTCTTT	CASRGQGATTEAFF
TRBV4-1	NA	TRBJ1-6	TGCGCCAGCAGCCAATCTTCCGTACTCAATTCACCCCTCCACTTT	CASSQSSVLNSPLHF
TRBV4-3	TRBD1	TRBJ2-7	TGCGCCAGCAGCCAAGATCCTGGGACAGAACCCTACGAGCAGTACTTC	CASSQDPGTEPYEQYF
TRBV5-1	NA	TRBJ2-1	TGCGCCAGCAGCGGACCGGGAGAAGAATCCTACAATGAGCAGTTCTTC	CASSGPGEESYNEQFF
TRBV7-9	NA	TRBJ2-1	TGTGCCAGCGGAGGAACGGGCGGCTACAATGAGCAGTTCTTC	CASGGTGGYNEQFF
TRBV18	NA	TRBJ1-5	TGTGCCAGCTCACCGGGAGGGGGGAATCAGCCCCAGCATTTT	CASSPGGGNQPQHF
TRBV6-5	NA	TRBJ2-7	TGTGCCAGCAGTTATGGTGCTAGCTCCTACGAGCAGTACTTC	CASSYGASSYEQYF
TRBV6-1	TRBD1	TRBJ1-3	TGTGCCAGCAGTGATGGGAAGACAGGGTTAAACACCATATATTTT	CASSDGKTGLNTIYF
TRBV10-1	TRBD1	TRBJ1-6	TGCGCCAGCCTCAGGGACAGGGAATTTTCACCCCTCCACTTT	CASLRDREFSPLHF
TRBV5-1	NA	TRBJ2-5	TGCGCCAGCAGCTCAGGGAATGGGGAGACCCAGTACTTC	CASSSGNGETQYF
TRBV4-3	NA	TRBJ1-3	TGCGCCAGCAGCCAAGATCAGGGGACGGGAAACACCATATATTTT	CASSQDQGTGNTIYF
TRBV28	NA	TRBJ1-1	TGTGCCAGCAGTTTCCATTCGGTAGGAGTGAACACTGAAGCTTTCTTT	CASSFHSVGVNTEAFF
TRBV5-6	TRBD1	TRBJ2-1	TGTGCCAGCAGCTTCGGGACAGGCCTTTACAATGAGCAGTTCTTC	CASSFGTGLYNEQFF
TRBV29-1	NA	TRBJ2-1	TGCAGCGTTCAGGCAGGAACCAGGGAGCAGTTCTTC	CSVQAGTREQFF
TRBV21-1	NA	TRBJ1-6	TGTGCCGACAAGTCCAATTCACCCCTCCACTTT	CADKSNSPLHF
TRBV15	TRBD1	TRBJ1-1	TGTGCCACCAGCAGGGACAGGTCCAACACTGAAGCTTTCTTT	CATSRDRSNTEAFF
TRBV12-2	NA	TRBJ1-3	TGTGCAAGTCGCTTAGCGCGGGGAGAAAAGAGTATAGGAAACACCATATATTTT	CASRLARGEKSIGNTIYF
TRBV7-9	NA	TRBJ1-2	TGTGCCAGCAGCTCCCGGGACATTCCCTATGGCTACACCTTC	CASSSRDIPYGYTF
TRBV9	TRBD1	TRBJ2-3	TGTGCCAGCAGCATGGGACAGGGAGACTCTAGCACAGATACGCAGTATTTT	CASSMGQGDSSTDTQYF
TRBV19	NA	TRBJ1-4	TGTGCCAGTAGCCCCACCGGGGCAACTAATGAAAAACTGTTTTTT	CASSPTGATNEKLFF